The present T cell receptor (beta chain) was sequenced within a study of T cells in Graves' hyperthyroidism and ophthalmopathy. The CDR3 regions of TCR beta were amplified from RNA transcripts. During a first-round RT-PCR of the TCR CDR3, the HTBI primer set was used. TCRdb redid the calling of the multiplex PCR reads with MiXCR, one entry per CDR3 protein. The table records around 420,000 distinct CDR3 sequences, 15% to 18% of them present only once. Germline V CDR1 and CDR2: DFQATT, SNEGSKA (reference sequence). This CDR3 is 15 amino acids long. Trimming cost V 6 bases and J 3 bases, with 20 bases left between them. Points from the study as a whole: Ophthalmopathy could be told apart from stable hyperthyroidism with a 13 V-J model.

Stable Graves' hyperthyroidism meant no ophthalmopathy progression within 18 months. Diagnoses were established using clinical symptoms, serum thyroxine and TRAb, thyroid ultrasound and orbital computed tomography. Using approximately 10 ml of fresh peripheral blood, PBMCs were prepared. This clonotype was detected a few times. Its antigen remains unidentified. The clonotype originates from a woman between 18 and 30 years old with Graves' hyperthyroidism. This rearrangement joins TRBV20-1 to TRBJ2-5; D might be TRBD1 or TRBD2, each matching 5 bases. The source material was blood. The CDR3 DNA is TGCAGTGCCGAGCCTACCCTGAGGGGAGAAGAGACCCAGTACTTC. Translation: CSAEPTLRGEETQYF.